This T cell receptor (beta chain) comes out of a study of cytomegalovirus exposure and HLA in healthy donors. PCR was performed using 60 Vbeta and 13 Jbeta primers. Clones were sequenced by immunoSEQ multiplex PCR, and TCRdb holds only the in-frame ones, with some missing. The sample shows fewer than 200,000 clones, roughly 74% of them seen only once. This clone has just a few counts. Antigen specificity is unknown. Germline trimming cut 1 base from V and 7 bases from J; bases unmatched to any gene: 6. This CDR3 is built from 14 residues. Looked up from germline, CDR1 is LGHNA and CDR2 is YNFKEQ. Study conclusions and caveats: Later analysis indicated greater clonal expansion among HLA-associated TCR beta chains than among equally common other chains. A later analysis linked a missense variant in DCLRE1C to the trimming of TCR beta V and J genes. There were a few CMV-associated chains whose specificity for CMV antigens was confirmed in vitro. Researchers left out some V segments, among them TRBV6-2 and TRBV6-3, as indistinguishable.

The clonotype originates from a woman under 40 in good health and CMV-seropositive. The V and J genes are TRBV4-2 and TRBJ2-5, with 7 bases matching TRBD2. The sample comprised PBMCs. This chain's CDR3 is CASSQGEGFRTQYF. The CDR3 DNA is TGTGCCAGCAGCCAAGGGGAGGGGTTTCGGACCCAGTACTTC.